These 2 T cell receptor beta chains share one sample of origin, sequenced in a study of spatial heterogeneity in lung cancer. One entry per CDR3 protein results from TCRdb running MiXCR on the 5' RACE reads. The data contain under 150,000 distinct CDR3 sequences, 9% to 15% of them singletons. As for time point: blood at routine non-recurrence follow-up after resection. Whole RNA from tumor, nontumor lung or frozen PBMC was sequenced unsorted. Sequenced material: PBMCs, taken at follow-up. The receptors were gathered from a male donor with early-stage non-small cell lung cancer.

The chain joins TRBV18 to TRBJ2-7, with TRBD2 matching 7 bases. After removal of 1 base from V and 3 bases from J, the junction contained 0 bases not matched to a gene. Germline V gene data show CDR1 as KGHSH and CDR2 as LQKENI. This CDR3 has 13 amino acids. The CDR3 sequence is CASSPRGGYEQYF. The CDR3 region has the DNA TGTGCCAGCTCACCACGGGGGGGCTACGAGCAGTACTTC.

The chain couples TRBV7-9 to TRBJ2-5; TRBD1 agrees at 7 bases. Germline CDR1 SEHNR, CDR2 FQNEAQ (reference sequence). The V segment lost 5 bases and the J segment 4 bases; nucleotides outside the gene matches: 4. The length of the CDR3 is 13 residues. The CDR3 coding sequence is TGTGCCAGCAGCCGGGGACAGTTAGAGACCCAGTACTTC. It encodes CASSRGQLETQYF.